Below, 22 T cell receptor beta chains from the same sample are listed, as sequenced in a study of cytomegalovirus exposure and HLA in healthy donors. The PCR made use of 60 Vbeta and 13 Jbeta primers. Clones were read by immunoSEQ multiplex PCR, and TCRdb kept only the in-frame ones, dropping some. The table has 75,000 to 95,000 clones, 69% seen once. The material sequenced was PBMCs. These receptors came from a man aged 45-60 years in good health and CMV-seronegative.

The genes are TRBV5-6 and TRBJ2-1; unclear D gene. Germline assignment: CDR1 SGHDT and CDR2 YYEEEE. V was trimmed by 4 bases and J by 0 bases, leaving 14 bases between them. The CDR3 sequence is 16 residues long. CDR3 residues: CASSAILGSSYNEQFF. In nucleotides, the CDR3 is TGTGCCAGCAGCGCCATCCTAGGTAGCTCCTACAATGAGCAGTTCTTC.

The rearrangement joins TRBV7-2 to TRBJ2-5; D gene unclear. The germline V gene encodes CDR1 SGHTA and CDR2 FQGNSA. Trimming took 5 bases from V and 2 from J, leaving 9 bases between them. The CDR3 loop spans 13 amino acids. The CDR3 sequence is CASSTSRQETQYF. The CDR3 bases are TGTGCCAGCAGCACCTCCCGGCAAGAGACCCAGTACTTC.

Here the CDR3 reads CASSSGDTQYF. DNA for the CDR3: TGCGCCAGCAGCTCAGGTGATACGCAGTATTTT. This rearrangement joins TRBV5-1 to TRBJ2-3; D unclear. The CDR3 consists of 11 residues. The V end lost 3 bases, the J end lost 6 bases, and 5 bases lay between the germline ends. CDR1 and CDR2 (germline): SGHRS, YFSETQ.

The V call is TRBV4-1, the J call TRBJ2-2; 8 nucleotides agree with TRBD1. Germline CDR1 is MGHRA and CDR2 is YSYEKL. The CDR3 has 16 residues. The V segment lost 3 bases and the J segment 7 bases; nucleotides outside the gene matches: 10. CDR3 region: CASSHMRTGRNGELFF. CDR3 nucleotide sequence: TGCGCCAGCAGCCATATGAGGACAGGGAGGAACGGGGAGCTGTTTTTT.

This clone was counted between two and nine times. Since a much larger clone is just one base distant, this may be a read error. A read error is likely, as this CDR3 ends without the conserved phenylalanine or tryptophan. The chain uses TRBV2 and TRBJ1-4; perhaps TRBD1 as D (6 bases). CDR3 size: 14 residues. Trimming stripped 5 bases from V and 8 bases from J, with 15 bases between. The germline V gene has CDR1 SNHLY and CDR2 FYNNEI. The CDR3 is CASSPRRGGEKLFV. DNA for the CDR3: TGTGCCAGCAGTCCCCGAAGAGGGGGAGAAAAACTGTTTGTT.

The V call is TRBV27, the J call TRBJ2-1; TRBD2 is a possible D gene (6 bases). The CDR3 length is 12 residues. Germline V gene sequence: CDR1 MNHEY, CDR2 SMNVEV (reference sequence). Deletions cut 4 bases from V and 9 bases from J, with 10 bases between. CDR3 in DNA: TGTGCCAGCAGTTATAGCGGAGGTGAGCAGTTCTTC. Its protein is CASSYSGGEQFF.

The rearrangement joins TRBV7-3 to TRBJ1-2; TRBD1 aligns across 8 bases. Germline-derived CDR1 and CDR2 are SGHTA and FQGTGA. This CDR3 comprises 14 residues. V shed 4 bases and J 7 bases; nucleotides not matched to a gene: 8. Here the CDR3 reads CASSSGQEKSGYTF. The CDR3 DNA sequence: TGTGCCAGCAGCTCGGGACAGGAGAAGAGTGGCTACACCTTC.

This clone was picked up a small number of times. The chain couples TRBV6-7 to TRBJ2-5; D uncertain. TRBV6-7 is an ORF; its function is uncertain. CDR3 length: 15 amino acids. The V gene lost 0 bases and the J gene lost 5 bases, with 13 bases spanning the gap. The CDR3 here is CASSYSITEEETQYF. CDR3 nucleotide sequence: TGTGCCAGCAGTTACTCGATAACAGAAGAGGAGACCCAGTACTTC.

The chain recombines TRBV7-9 with TRBJ2-2, with D possibly being TRBD2 (6 bases). The V end was cut by 1 base, the J end by 6 bases, with 9 bases between. The germline CDR1 and CDR2 sequences are SEHNR and FQNEAQ (reference sequence). There are 14 residues in the CDR3. CDR3 nucleotide sequence: TGTGCCAGCAGCTTAGGCGGGGAGTCCGGGGAGCTGTTTTTT. Its protein is CASSLGGESGELFF.

This chain's CDR3 is CASSYGDSTDTQYF. DNA of the CDR3: TGTGCCAGCAGTTACGGGGACTCCACAGATACGCAGTATTTT. This chain joins TRBV6-5 and TRBJ2-3; possible D gene TRBD2, 6 bases. This CDR3 is built from 14 residues. Germline V CDR1 and CDR2: MNHEY, SVGAGI. Trimming removed 2 bases from V and 2 bases from J, with 8 bases in between.

This clone was seen only a few times. The chain combines TRBV5-1 with TRBJ2-1; 10 nucleotides match TRBD2. The CDR3 has 15 amino acids. V gave up 4 bases and J gave up 6 bases; unmatched junction bases: 7. In germline, CDR1 is SGHRS, CDR2 YFSETQ. This CDR3 reads CASSPLAGVTNEQFF. The CDR3 DNA reads as TGCGCCAGCAGCCCCCTAGCGGGGGTGACCAATGAGCAGTTCTTC.

The DNA for the CDR3 is TGCAGCGTCCGGGGGGCCTATAATGAAAAACTGTTTTTT. Residues: CSVRGAYNEKLFF. The chain uses TRBV29-1 and TRBJ1-4; tentatively, D is TRBD1 (6 bases). The germline V gene has CDR1 SQVTM and CDR2 ANQGSEA. The CDR3 consists of 13 residues. Trimming left V 6 bases short and J 4 bases short, with 12 bases between.

The J gene is TRBJ1-4, the V gene TRBV4-1; 10 positions match TRBD1. Germline V gene data show CDR1 as MGHRA and CDR2 as YSYEKL. The length of the CDR3 is 15 residues. After removal of 4 bases from V and 6 bases from J, the junction contained 5 bases not matched to a gene. DNA for the CDR3: TGCGCCAGCAGCCCGAGAGGGACAGGGGATGAAAAACTGTTTTTT. It is translated as CASSPRGTGDEKLFF.

The chain uses TRBV15 and TRBJ1-4, with a possible D match to TRBD1 (6 bases). Germline V lookup: CDR1 LNHNV, CDR2 YYDKDF (reference sequence). There are 16 residues in the CDR3. The V gene lost 4 bases and the J gene lost 4 bases, with 16 bases spanning the gap. CDR3: CATSIRGGGVNEKLFF. The CDR3 DNA sequence: TGTGCCACCAGCATTAGGGGCGGGGGCGTTAATGAAAAACTGTTTTTT.

V is TRBV15 and J is TRBJ1-5; 8 nucleotides match TRBD1. The V segment lost 0 bases and the J segment 5 bases; nucleotides outside the gene matches: 6. The CDR3 is 16 residues long. The germline gives CDR1 LNHNV, CDR2 YYDKDF (reference sequence). Here the CDR3 reads CATSRDISGGDQPQHF. CDR3 bases: TGTGCCACCAGCAGAGATATATCAGGGGGCGATCAGCCCCAGCATTTT.

This chain uses TRBV5-1 with TRBJ2-4; 7 positions match TRBD1. This CDR3 has 17 residues. Germline CDR1 reads SGHRS; CDR2 reads YFSETQ. Unmatched junction bases numbered 10, after V lost 4 bases and J lost 0 bases. CDR3 protein: CASSNPPGQTAKNIQYF. The CDR3 DNA follows: TGCGCCAGCAGCAACCCCCCGGGACAGACAGCCAAAAACATTCAGTACTTC.

The rearrangement uses TRBV4-1 and TRBJ2-1, with D possibly matching TRBD2 (6 bases). The V gene's germline CDR1 is MGHRA and CDR2 YSYEKL. The germline V and J ends were trimmed by 3 bases and 2 bases, with 8 bases remaining between them. CDR3 length: 14 residues. The CDR3 coding sequence is TGCGCCAGCAGCCACAGCGGGCCCTACAATGAGCAGTTCTTC. Protein product: CASSHSGPYNEQFF.

J is TRBJ2-2 and V is TRBV7-9; D possibly corresponds to TRBD1 (6 bases). V shed 4 bases and J shed 2 bases, with 8 bases lying between them. This CDR3 spans 14 amino acids. Germline V gene lookup returns CDR1 SEHNR and CDR2 FQNEAQ (reference sequence). The chain's CDR3 is CASSSTGNTGELFF. The CDR3 DNA sequence: TGTGCCAGCAGCTCGACAGGCAACACCGGGGAGCTGTTTTTT.

In regard to this clone: Compared with germline, one end of the junction differs, possibly owing to a read error. The V gene is TRBV7-7, the J gene TRBJ1-2, with 8 positions matching TRBD1. The CDR3 runs to 16 residues. The germline V gene encodes CDR1 SSHAT and CDR2 FNYEAQ (reference sequence). The CDR3 loop reads CASSLAAGGGDYGYTF. CDR3 coding DNA: TGTGCTAGCAGCTTAGCGGCAGGGGGCGGCGACTATGGCTACACCTTC.

This clone has only a few counts. The chain recombines TRBV7-8 with TRBJ2-7; D may be TRBD2 (5 bases). CDR3 length equals 16 residues. The germline gives CDR1 SGHVS, CDR2 FQNEAQ. V was cut by 1 base and J by 2 bases, with 15 bases left in between. The CDR3 DNA reads TGTGCCAGCAGCTTAGGGAATGGACTTTCTGCCTACGAGCAGTACGTC. Translation gives CASSLGNGLSAYEQYV.

This chain links TRBV6-1 with TRBJ2-5; no definite D call. The CDR3 runs to 13 residues. CDR1 is MNHNS and CDR2 is SASEGT in the germline V gene. The V end lost 8 bases, the J end lost 2 bases, and 12 bases lay between the germline ends. CDR3 loop: CASRPQLQETQYF. CDR3 sequence (DNA): TGTGCCAGCCGGCCACAGTTGCAAGAGACCCAGTACTTC.

The rearrangement uses TRBV29-1 and TRBJ2-3; TRBD2 is a possible D gene (6 bases). This CDR3 is 12 amino acids long. V lost 7 bases to trimming and J lost 1 base, with 9 bases between them. The germline gives CDR1 SQVTM, CDR2 ANQGSEA. DNA of the CDR3: TGCAGCGGAGGGACTGGCACAGATACGCAGTATTTT. It translates to CSGGTGTDTQYF.